The 24 T cell receptor beta chains in this list originate from one sample, sequenced in a study of CD8 T cells in Susac syndrome. The RNA input was about 0.5 to 1 ug, and it was reverse transcribed with random hexamers. TCRdb fed the immunoSEQ multiplex PCR reads into MiXCR, producing one record per CDR3 protein. The table shows under 20,000 distinct CDR3 sequences, with about 95% occurring only once. Sequenced input: CD8+ T cells from PBMCs. The receptors come from a human donor in good health.

The chain recombines TRBV28 with TRBJ1-1, with D perhaps TRBD1 (6 bases). This CDR3 has 15 amino acids. Trimming removed 7 bases from V and 11 bases from J, with 26 bases in between. The germline CDR1 and CDR2 sequences are MDHEN and SYDVKM. The CDR3 bases are TGTGCCAGCACACCCGGGACAACGACCCTTCAGGGGGCTTTCTTT. The encoded protein is CASTPGTTTLQGAFF.

This chain uses TRBV15 with TRBJ2-2; 14 positions match TRBD2. Germline assignment: CDR1 LNHNV and CDR2 YYDKDF (reference sequence). Trimming at V came to 5 bases and at J to 4 bases, leaving 12 bases not matched to a gene. CDR3 length equals 19 residues. In nucleotides, the CDR3 is TGTGCCACCAGCGGGGGACTAGCGGGAGTAACAGTATTCACCGGGGAGCTGTTTTTT. Residues: CATSGGLAGVTVFTGELFF.

The J gene is TRBJ2-1, the V gene TRBV7-3; the D gene could be TRBD1 or TRBD2 (5 bases each). V gave up 3 bases and J gave up 5 bases, with 26 bases separating them. This CDR3 is built from 19 residues. CDR1 and CDR2 from the germline V gene are SGHTA and FQGTGA. The CDR3 protein is CASSFLRDPATERDNEQFF. The CDR3 DNA sequence: TGTGCCAGCAGCTTCCTACGGGACCCAGCAACGGAGAGGGACAATGAGCAGTTCTTC.

The V and J genes are TRBV29-1 and TRBJ2-1; 11 positions match TRBD2. Germline V gives CDR1 SQVTM, CDR2 ANQGSEA. V lost 6 bases to trimming and J lost 2 bases; unmatched junction nucleotides: 9. This CDR3 is 16 amino acids long. The CDR3 loop reads CSVETSGTMTYNEQFF. The CDR3 DNA reads as TGCAGCGTAGAGACTAGCGGGACCATGACCTACAATGAGCAGTTCTTC.

The gene calls are TRBV5-1 and TRBJ1-1, with TRBD1 matching 7 bases. CDR3 size: 16 residues. V gave up 3 bases and J gave up 1 base; unmatched junction bases: 9. Germline CDR1 reads SGHRS; CDR2 reads YFSETQ. For the CDR3, the DNA is TGCGCCAGCAGCTCCGGACAGGCAAGACCGAACACTGAAGCTTTCTTT. Protein product: CASSSGQARPNTEAFF.

The chain uses TRBV27 and TRBJ2-2; TRBD2 is a possible D gene (5 bases). CDR3 length equals 13 residues. The germline V gene has CDR1 MNHEY and CDR2 SMNVEV (reference sequence). V was trimmed by 4 bases and J by 3 bases, leaving 6 bases between them. The CDR3 sequence: CASSWGDTGELFF. The CDR3 nucleotides read TGTGCCAGCAGTTGGGGAGACACCGGGGAGCTGTTTTTT.

This chain joins TRBV11-2 and TRBJ2-2; 14 bases agree with TRBD2. Germline V gene lookup returns CDR1 SGHAT and CDR2 FQNNGV. This CDR3 spans 18 amino acids. The trim removed 1 base at V and 6 bases at J, leaving 7 bases unmatched. CDR3 sequence reads: CASSLAGGLAGVAGELFF. CDR3 in DNA: TGTGCCAGCAGCTTAGCGGGGGGACTAGCGGGAGTCGCCGGGGAGCTGTTTTTT.

This clonotype appeared a single time. The V call is TRBV20-1, the J call TRBJ2-1; D unclear. CDR3 length: 17 amino acids. Trimming shortened V by 2 bases and J by 1 base, and 18 bases separated the two germline ends. The germline gives CDR1 DFQATT, CDR2 SNEGSKA (reference sequence). CDR3 residues: CSARRNRLLWSYNEQFF. The CDR3 nucleotides read TGCAGTGCTAGACGGAATAGGCTCCTATGGTCCTACAATGAGCAGTTCTTC.

V and J are TRBV7-2 and TRBJ2-7, with a weak D call TRBD1 (6 bases). The CDR3 contains 14 residues. V gave up 1 base and J gave up 5 bases, with 12 bases separating them. Per the germline V gene, CDR1 is SGHTA and CDR2 is FQGNSA. In DNA form, the CDR3 reads TGTGCCAGCAGCTTAGGTAGGGGGTTCCACGAGCAGTACGTC. Translation: CASSLGRGFHEQYV.

The chain couples TRBV5-6 to TRBJ2-1, with D possibly TRBD1 on 6 matching bases. V lost 2 bases and J 0 bases, leaving 18 bases between the germline ends. The CDR3 consists of 18 residues. Germline CDR1 and CDR2: SGHDT and YYEEEE. Here the CDR3 reads CASSFGGQGKSSYNEQFF. The DNA of the CDR3 is TGTGCCAGCAGCTTTGGGGGCCAGGGAAAGAGCTCCTACAATGAGCAGTTCTTC.

The chain has TRBV27 and TRBJ2-3, with a weak D call TRBD1 (6 bases). The CDR3 is made up of 14 amino acids. Germline assignment: CDR1 MNHEY and CDR2 SMNVEV (reference sequence). The germline V and J ends were trimmed by 6 bases and 3 bases, with 13 bases remaining between them. The chain's CDR3 is CASRRTDPTDTQYF. The CDR3 DNA sequence: TGTGCCAGCAGGCGGACAGATCCGACAGATACGCAGTATTTT.

The V call is TRBV3-1, the J call TRBJ2-1; 14 nucleotides line up with TRBD2. Germline lookup yields CDR1 LGHDT and CDR2 YNNKEL (reference sequence). The V segment lost 2 bases and the J segment 0 bases; nucleotides outside the gene matches: 6. The CDR3 length is 19 residues. In DNA, the CDR3 is TGTGCCAGCAGCCAACACGGACTAGCGGGAGGAAGCTCCTACAATGAGCAGTTCTTC. Translation gives CASSQHGLAGGSSYNEQFF.

The gene calls are TRBV27 and TRBJ2-7; perhaps TRBD1 as D (5 bases). CDR3 length: 15 amino acids. The germline V and J ends were trimmed by 4 bases and 1 base, with 14 bases remaining between them. Germline CDR1 and CDR2: MNHEY and SMNVEV (reference sequence). The CDR3 spells CASSSDSDSSYEQYF. CDR3 nucleotide sequence: TGTGCCAGCAGTTCCGATTCCGACAGTTCCTACGAGCAGTACTTC.

The chain recombines TRBV28 with TRBJ2-7; D possibly uses TRBD1 or TRBD2 (6 bases each). Germline V lookup: CDR1 MDHEN, CDR2 SYDVKM. Trimming stripped 8 bases from V and 1 base from J, with 12 bases between. The CDR3 runs 13 residues. CDR3: CASAIGGSYEQYF. CDR3 coding DNA: TGTGCCAGCGCCATAGGGGGGTCCTACGAGCAGTACTTC.

This CDR3 is CASRSGGPNNEQFF. The CDR3 nucleotides read TGTGCCAGCAGGAGTGGCGGGCCAAACAATGAGCAGTTCTTC. The chain carries TRBV27 and TRBJ2-1; perhaps TRBD2 as D (5 bases). V lost 6 bases and J lost 5, with 14 bases in between. The CDR3 totals 14 residues. Germline CDR1 MNHEY, CDR2 SMNVEV (reference sequence).

The genes are TRBV28 and TRBJ1-4; D unresolved. Germline V gene data show CDR1 as MDHEN and CDR2 as SYDVKM. The ends were cut back, 5 bases at V and 3 bases at J, with 16 bases in the middle. There are 16 residues in the CDR3. The CDR3 DNA reads TGTGCCAGCAGTCCTCTCGACGAGAGCCCTAATGAAAAACTGTTTTTT. Its protein is CASSPLDESPNEKLFF.

V gene TRBV9 combines with J gene TRBJ1-1; D not resolved. The CDR3 extends over 16 amino acids. CDR1 SGDLS and CDR2 YYNGEE come from the germline V gene. The V end was cut by 0 bases, the J end by 3 bases, with 15 bases between. The CDR3 nucleotides read TGTGCCAGCAGCGTAGCGGAGGCTTCCCACTACACTGAAGCTTTCTTT. Its translation: CASSVAEASHYTEAFF.

The J gene is TRBJ2-6, the V gene TRBV7-8, with a possible D match to TRBD2 (5 bases). Trimming left V 5 bases short and J 4 bases short, with 12 bases between. The CDR3 sequence is 15 residues long. CDR1 is SGHVS, CDR2 FQNEAQ, per germline. This CDR3 reads CASSPAAGGANVLTF. The CDR3 coding sequence is TGTGCCAGCAGCCCAGCGGCTGGCGGGGCCAACGTCCTGACTTTC.

The table lists this clonotype with a count of one. This chain links TRBV13 with TRBJ2-3; 10 bases line up with TRBD2. This CDR3 has 19 residues. V dropped 4 bases and J dropped 1; count of bases not matched to a gene: 14. Germline CDR1 is PRHDT and CDR2 is FYEKMQ (reference sequence). This chain's CDR3 is CASSSTGTSAEGGTDTQYF. The CDR3 nucleotides read TGTGCCAGCAGCTCAACCGGGACTAGCGCAGAGGGTGGCACAGATACGCAGTATTTT. The full variable domain, its missing parts supplied by reference TRBV13 and TRBJ2-3, is AAGVIQSPRHLIKEKRETATLKCYPIPRHDTVYWYQQGPGQDPQFLISFYEKMQSDKGSIPDRFSAQQFSDYHSELNMSSLELGDSALYFCASSSTGTSAEGGTDTQYFGPGTRLTVL.

V usage is TRBV7-8 and J usage is TRBJ2-3; D ambiguous. Germline CDR1 is SGHVS and CDR2 is FQNEAQ. CDR3 length: 13 residues. V gave up 1 base and J gave up 1 base, with 3 bases separating them. In DNA form, the CDR3 reads TGTGCCAGCAGCTTAGATCGCACAGATACGCAGTATTTT. Protein sequence: CASSLDRTDTQYF.

CDR3 sequence reads: CASSVEPGARTDTQYF. The CDR3 region has the DNA TGTGCCAGCAGCGTAGAACCGGGAGCCCGCACAGATACGCAGTATTTT. This chain links TRBV9 with TRBJ2-3; perhaps TRBD2 as D (6 bases). Germline loops: CDR1 SGDLS, CDR2 YYNGEE. This CDR3 has 16 residues. V lost 0 bases and J 1 base, leaving 12 bases between the germline ends.

V and J are TRBV7-9 and TRBJ2-3; D is unresolved. Germline lookup yields CDR1 SEHNR and CDR2 FQNEAQ (reference sequence). V lost 1 base, J lost 1 base, and 9 bases lay in between. This CDR3 contains 15 residues. Here the CDR3 reads CASSLVMSGTDTQYF. The CDR3 DNA reads as TGTGCCAGCAGCTTAGTGATGAGCGGCACAGATACGCAGTATTTT.

J is TRBJ1-1 and V is TRBV15, with a weak D call TRBD1 (5 bases). CDR1 and CDR2 from the germline V gene are LNHNV and YYDKDF (reference sequence). This CDR3 is 13 amino acids long. V was clipped by 5 bases and J by 8 bases, with 15 bases between them. The CDR3 sequence: CATSPTRDQEAFF. The CDR3 nucleotides read TGTGCCACCAGCCCAACAAGGGACCAAGAAGCTTTCTTT. Variable domain in full (rest from reference TRBV15 and TRBJ1-1): DAMVIQNPRYQVTQFGKPVTLSCSQTLNHNVMYWYQQKSSQAPKLLFHYYDKDFNNEADTPDNFQSRRPNTSFCFLDIRSPGLGDTAMYLCATSPTRDQEAFFGQGTRLTVV.

The V and J genes are TRBV20-1 and TRBJ2-7, with D unresolved. The ends were cut back, 0 bases at V and 0 bases at J, with 12 bases in the middle. The CDR3 consists of 15 residues. Germline CDR1 DFQATT, CDR2 SNEGSKA (reference sequence). CDR3 amino acids: CSARDWLDGSYEQYF. Here the CDR3 DNA reads TGCAGTGCTAGAGATTGGCTAGACGGCTCCTACGAGCAGTACTTC.